Listed here are 28 T cell receptor beta chains from one sample, sequenced in a study of vaccination and CD4 T cells after COVID-19. Treatment meaning: roughly ten-day PBMC culture with coronavirus spike peptide pools or control peptides (ViraFEST assay). Their antigen targets remain unknown. At the Johns Hopkins FTIC core, DNA taken from cultured CD4+ T cells was sequenced by way of the Oncomine TCR Beta short-read assay. TCRdb redid the calling of the PCR reads with MiXCR, one entry per CDR3 protein. The sample lists fewer than 15,000 distinct CDR3 sequences, approximately 45% occurring once. The specimen comprised CD4+ T cells from blood, cultured in vitro, sampled after SARS-CoV-2 vaccination. The receptors stem from a human donor who had recovered from COVID-19.

The chain uses TRBV2 and TRBJ1-5; D is perhaps TRBD1 (6 bases). Germline V lookup: CDR1 SNHLY, CDR2 FYNNEI. V gave up 3 bases and J gave up 0 bases, with 15 bases separating them. The CDR3 spans 17 residues. The CDR3 sequence is CASSEITGSLSNQPQHF. The CDR3 DNA reads TGTGCCAGCAGTGAGATAACAGGGAGTCTTAGCAATCAGCCCCAGCATTTT. The variable domain in full, completed from reference TRBV2 and TRBJ1-5, reads EPEVTQTPSHQVTQMGQEVILRCVPISNHLYFYWYRQILGQKVEFLVSFYNNEISEKSEIFDDQFSVERPDGSNFTLKIRSTKLEDSAMYFCASSEITGSLSNQPQHFGDGTRLSIL.

The gene calls are TRBV7-8 and TRBJ2-3; D unclear. Germline values: CDR1 SGHVS, CDR2 FQNEAQ. CDR3 length: 13 amino acids. Trimming pared 5 bases from V and 1 base from J, leaving 7 bases between. CDR3 protein: CASSIGGTDTQYF. DNA for the CDR3: TGTGCCAGCAGCATAGGAGGCACAGATACGCAGTATTTT.

The chain couples TRBV7-2 to TRBJ1-6; D not resolved. CDR1 and CDR2 (germline): SGHTA, FQGNSA. The CDR3 is 14 residues long. Trimming stripped 2 bases from V and 7 bases from J, with 9 bases between. The CDR3 here is CASSLQQLNSPLHF. As DNA, the CDR3 is TGTGCCAGCAGCTTACAACAGCTCAATTCACCCCTCCACTTT.

The chain combines TRBV20-1 with TRBJ2-3; 7 nucleotides line up with TRBD1. V lost 3 bases, J lost 7 bases, and 7 bases stayed unmatched. Germline CDR1 DFQATT, CDR2 SNEGSKA (reference sequence). The CDR3 loop spans 13 amino acids. CDR3 sequence reads: CSARGQLEYTQYF. For the CDR3, the DNA is TGCAGTGCTAGGGGACAGTTGGAGTATACGCAGTATTTT.

The chain uses TRBV29-1 and TRBJ1-3; 7 bases fit TRBD1. The germline gives CDR1 SQVTM, CDR2 ANQGSEA. The CDR3 covers 13 residues. The J segment lost 2 bases and the V segment lost 5 bases, leaving 3 bases of the junction unmatched. The CDR3: CSVSDRAGNTIYF. CDR3 nucleotide sequence: TGCAGCGTTTCTGACAGGGCTGGAAACACCATATATTTT.

The gene calls are TRBV15 and TRBJ1-2; D uncertain. Per germline, CDR1 LNHNV and CDR2 YYDKDF (reference sequence). V lost 0 bases, J lost 8 bases, and 10 bases lay in between. This CDR3 is 13 amino acids long. CDR3 loop: CATSRDGVLGYTF. The DNA of the CDR3 is TGTGCCACCAGCAGAGACGGGGTGTTAGGCTACACCTTC.

This clonotype was picked up a small number of times. The chain uses TRBV24-1 and TRBJ2-5, with TRBD1 identical over 10 bases. Germline V CDR1 and CDR2: KGHDR, SFDVKD. Trimming removed 4 bases from V and 5 bases from J; junction bases left unmatched: 6. The CDR3 is made up of 15 amino acids. The CDR3 loop is CATSDPGTGDETQYF. In DNA, the CDR3 is TGTGCCACCAGTGACCCCGGGACAGGGGACGAGACCCAGTACTTC.

There are a few counts of this clonotype. DNA for the CDR3: TGTGCCAGCACAAACCGAGGGAACACCGGGGAGCTGTTTTTT. The encoded protein is CASTNRGNTGELFF. The chain has TRBV11-3 and TRBJ2-2; unclear D gene. This CDR3 is 14 amino acids long. CDR1 and CDR2 (germline): SGHNT, YENEEA. V shed 7 bases and J shed 1 base, with 10 bases lying between them.

This clonotype turned up a few times. The chain is built from TRBV7-8 and TRBJ2-1, with no clear D. V lost 4 bases and J lost 2, with 12 bases in between. The CDR3 extends over 15 amino acids. In germline, CDR1 is SGHVS, CDR2 FQNEAQ. CDR3 DNA sequence: TGTGCCAGCAGCTACTGGACCCGGGCCTACAATGAGCAGTTCTTC. Protein sequence: CASSYWTRAYNEQFF.

For the CDR3, the DNA is TGTGCCAGCAGCGTACCGACTAGCAGGAGACGCGAGCAGTACTTC. Amino acids: CASSVPTSRRREQYF. The chain combines TRBV7-2 with TRBJ2-7; 7 nucleotides agree with TRBD2. CDR1 is SGHTA, CDR2 FQGNSA, per germline. Unmatched junction bases numbered 13, after V lost 5 bases and J lost 6 bases. CDR3 length equals 15 residues.

The chain couples TRBV3-1 to TRBJ2-5, with D uncertain. The V gene lost 7 bases and the J gene lost 3 bases, with 21 bases spanning the gap. Germline V gene sequence: CDR1 LGHDT, CDR2 YNNKEL (reference sequence). The CDR3 covers 16 residues. For the CDR3, the DNA is TGTGCCAGCACAGGAAATACAGACCCTATTAAAGAGACCCAGTACTTC. Its translation is CASTGNTDPIKETQYF.

This clonotype was observed once. The chain recombines TRBV5-1 with TRBJ1-2, with TRBD1 as a possible D gene (6 bases). Trimming took 5 bases from V and 8 from J, leaving 19 bases between them. The CDR3 spans 14 residues. Germline V gives CDR1 SGHRS, CDR2 YFSETQ. The CDR3 loop is CASSDPGGHLGYTF. CDR3 sequence (DNA): TGCGCCAGCAGTGACCCCGGGGGACATCTGGGCTACACCTTC.

The V gene is TRBV20-1, the J gene TRBJ2-7; TRBD1 agrees at 7 bases. From germline, CDR1 is DFQATT and CDR2 SNEGSKA (reference sequence). J gave up 0 bases and V 0 bases, and 5 bases lay outside the gene matches. CDR3 length equals 15 residues. This chain's CDR3 is CSAREWDSLSYEQYF. The CDR3 DNA follows: TGCAGTGCTAGAGAGTGGGACAGCCTCTCCTACGAGCAGTACTTC.

The rearrangement joins TRBV6-1 to TRBJ1-2, with TRBD1 matching over 12 bases. The CDR3 runs 13 residues. Trimming cost V 5 bases and J 8 bases; bases outside gene matches: 3. Germline V gene lookup returns CDR1 MNHNS and CDR2 SASEGT. The CDR3 coding sequence is TGTGCCAGCAGTCGTGGGACAGGGGGCGGCTACACCTTC. This translates into CASSRGTGGGYTF.

The rearrangement links TRBV5-1 to TRBJ1-4, with D possibly TRBD1 on 5 matching bases. V was trimmed by 1 base and J by 7 bases, leaving 11 bases between them. The CDR3 runs 14 residues. CDR1 and CDR2 from the germline V gene are SGHRS and YFSETQ. The chain's CDR3 is CASSLTQGLEKLFF. CDR3 DNA sequence: TGCGCCAGCAGCTTGACGCAGGGACTTGAAAAACTGTTTTTT.

Sample share makes this clonotype medium-sized. This chain uses TRBV20-1 with TRBJ2-2; 9 nucleotides align to TRBD1. V gave up 8 bases and J gave up 6 bases; unmatched junction bases: 10. The germline CDR1 and CDR2 sequences are DFQATT and SNEGSKA (reference sequence). The CDR3 has 14 residues. This CDR3 is CSSVTTGGSGELFF. CDR3 in DNA: TGCAGTTCAGTAACGACAGGGGGGTCCGGGGAGCTGTTTTTT.

The chain uses TRBV4-2 and TRBJ2-5; TRBD2 matches at 11 bases. V lost 4 bases, J lost 5 bases, and 9 bases stayed unmatched. The CDR3 is made up of 16 amino acids. Per germline, CDR1 LGHNA and CDR2 YNFKEQ. The CDR3: CASSPNPTSGMETQYF. As DNA, the CDR3 is TGTGCCAGCAGCCCAAACCCGACTAGCGGGATGGAGACCCAGTACTTC.

This chain uses TRBV27 with TRBJ1-4; maybe TRBD1 (6 bases). Germline V lookup: CDR1 MNHEY, CDR2 SMNVEV (reference sequence). V was pared by 5 bases and J by 8 bases, with 12 bases between. The CDR3 has 13 residues. Here the CDR3 DNA reads TGTGCCAGCAGTCACAGGGCAGGGGAAAAACTGTTTTTT. Encoded protein: CASSHRAGEKLFF.

The chain carries TRBV9 and TRBJ2-5; a possible D gene is TRBD1 (7 bases). The CDR3 covers 14 residues. V lost 2 bases and J 4 bases, leaving 12 bases between the germline ends. Germline V gene data show CDR1 as SGDLS and CDR2 as YYNGEE. CDR3 amino acids: CASSVGQGGETQYF. The CDR3 nucleotides are TGTGCCAGCAGCGTGGGGCAGGGGGGAGAGACCCAGTACTTC.

This clonotype was counted once. The chain couples TRBV6-5 to TRBJ2-7, with 15 bases fitting TRBD2. Germline V lookup: CDR1 MNHEY, CDR2 SVGAGI. Germline trimming cut 0 bases from V and 0 bases from J; bases unmatched to any gene: 3. The CDR3 is made up of 18 amino acids. In DNA, the CDR3 is TGTGCCAGCAGTTACTCGACGGGACTAGCGGGAGGCTCCTACGAGCAGTACTTC. Translating it yields CASSYSTGLAGGSYEQYF.

CDR3 loop: CSAVPSPGNEQFF. The CDR3, as DNA: TGCAGCGCTGTACCCTCCCCCGGCAATGAGCAGTTCTTC. The chain employs TRBV29-1 and TRBJ2-1, with D uncertain. The CDR3 has 13 residues. CDR1 is SQVTM, CDR2 ANQGSEA, per germline. Trimming took 7 bases from V and 6 from J, leaving 16 bases between them.

This clonotype was picked up a small number of times. The chain is built from TRBV6-1 and TRBJ2-3; TRBD2 agrees at 9 bases. The CDR3 is made up of 16 amino acids. The V and J ends lost 6 bases and 1 base, in that order; junction bases with no gene match: 8. Germline V gene data show CDR1 as MNHNS and CDR2 as SASEGT. As DNA, the CDR3 is TGTGCCAGCAGACTTAGCGGGAGCTTCCGCACAGATACGCAGTATTTT. It is translated as CASRLSGSFRTDTQYF.

This clonotype was recorded a few times. The chain couples TRBV7-8 to TRBJ1-6; TRBD1 matches at 7 bases. The germline V gene encodes CDR1 SGHVS and CDR2 FQNEAQ. Losses at the gene ends were 3 bases for V and 5 bases for J; bases not matched to a gene: 4. This CDR3 is 15 amino acids long. The CDR3 nucleotides read TGTGCCAGCAGCTTGACAGGGCCGAATAATTCACCCCTCCACTTT. Its translation: CASSLTGPNNSPLHF.

This sequence joins TRBV20-1 and TRBJ2-5; 14 bases align to TRBD2. J lost 3 bases, V lost 4 bases, and 1 base had no gene match. The germline gives CDR1 DFQATT, CDR2 SNEGSKA (reference sequence). This CDR3 comprises 14 residues. The CDR3 spells CSATGLAGEETQYF. For the CDR3, the DNA is TGCAGTGCTACGGGACTAGCGGGAGAAGAGACCCAGTACTTC.

The V and J genes are TRBV6-1 and TRBJ1-3; D gene ambiguous. Looked up from germline, CDR1 is MNHNS and CDR2 is SASEGT. Trimming removed 1 base from V and 2 bases from J, with 6 bases in between. There are 14 residues in the CDR3. Here the CDR3 reads CASSEVTTGNTIYF. In DNA, the CDR3 is TGTGCCAGCAGTGAAGTCACAACTGGAAACACCATATATTTT.

In its sample, this clonotype was seen a few times. J is TRBJ1-1 and V is TRBV15; 7 bases agree with TRBD1. V trimming: 5 bases; J trimming: 1 base; junction bases outside the gene matches: 1. This CDR3 is built from 13 residues. The germline gives CDR1 LNHNV, CDR2 YYDKDF (reference sequence). The chain's CDR3 is CATSRTGNTEAFF. The CDR3 bases are TGTGCCACCAGCCGGACAGGGAACACTGAAGCTTTCTTT.

The chain has TRBV19 and TRBJ1-2; maybe TRBD1 (6 bases). The CDR3 sequence is 10 residues long. The germline V gene encodes CDR1 LNHDA and CDR2 SQIVND (reference sequence). V was cut by 11 bases and J by 8 bases, with 12 bases left in between. The CDR3 spells CASQGWGYTF. The DNA for the CDR3 is TGTGCCTCGCAGGGGTGGGGCTACACCTTC.

The sample holds a few counts of this clonotype. V is TRBV20-1 and J is TRBJ2-5; D is possibly TRBD2 (5 bases). V was clipped by 6 bases and J by 2 bases, with 10 bases between them. The CDR3 consists of 12 residues. The germline V gene has CDR1 DFQATT and CDR2 SNEGSKA (reference sequence). CDR3 sequence reads: CSAAWEQETQYF. In DNA form, the CDR3 reads TGCAGTGCCGCCTGGGAGCAAGAGACCCAGTACTTC.